This T cell receptor beta chain was recorded in a study of T cells in Graves' hyperthyroidism and ophthalmopathy (dated by TCRdb to the late 2010s). Describing the broader study: TCR V-J signatures able to tell the groups apart were searched for in a discovery cohort of 100 or so patients, of whom approximately 40 had Graves' ophthalmopathy and about 55 had stable Graves' hyperthyroidism. Prospective prediction of ophthalmopathy was tested in an independent validation cohort consisting of fewer than 20 hyperthyroidism patients and around 16 patients who later progressed to ophthalmopathy. The roughly 94 discovery patients were randomly divided into training and test sets at a 7:3 ratio. The study also compared thyroid tissue and blood T-cell repertoires from roughly 6 Graves' hyperthyroidism patients. After sampling, hyperthyroidism patients received methimazole starting at 30 mg daily, and ophthalmopathy patients received high-dose intravenous methylprednisolone. TCR Vbeta CDR3 sequencing of 130 to 150 peripheral blood samples (over 40 ophthalmopathy, around 80 hyperthyroidism and roughly 17 progressor patients) is reported in the paper.

Results the study describes overall, beyond this receptor: In validation, the model predicted progression to ophthalmopathy with approximately 71% sensitivity and less than 75% specificity, a median of about 6.7 months before onset. Most expanded thyroid clonotypes (frequency above 0.001) were also detected in blood, suggesting blood repertoires may reflect thyroid immune responses. No statistical method was used to set the sample size in advance, and investigators knew the group allocation. A model built on a 13 V-J signature distinguished ophthalmopathy from stable hyperthyroidism, reaching around 90% sensitivity and about 81% specificity in cross-validation and 80%/75% in testing.

The TCR beta CDR3 regions were amplified from the RNA transcripts. The TCR CDR3 was subjected to a first round of RT-PCR using the HTBI primer set and the Qiagen OneStep RT-PCR kit. Libraries were constructed in a second round of multiplex PCR, after which size selection and purification were performed. Sequencing of the libraries was done on an Illumina HiSeq2000 using paired-end 100 bp reads. Per the authors' processing: SOAPnuke was used to process the raw data, throwing out any read that contained adapters or uncalled bases, had a mean Phred below 15, or lacked an exact constant-primer or identifier match. High-quality paired reads were merged with COPE v1.2.5, and unique nucleotide sequences were defined as clonotypes. Clonotypes were aligned to IMGT TRBV, TRBD and TRBJ reference segments using MiTCR v1.1. Only V-J combinations with frequency above 0.0001, covering 99% to 99.2% of repertoires, were analysed. The TCS score was defined as F50 (clonal expansion) divided by E x V (chaos), with BLOSUM62-based TCRdist calculated between CDR3 peptides within each V-J. Welch's t-statistics and random forest reduced fewer than 550 V-J features to 10 to 15, which were used in a naive Bayes classifier (R e1071). The Morisita-Horn index was used to measure how similar the thyroid and blood repertoires were. TCRdb trimmed the raw reads at Q25, called clones with MiXCR and kept productive beta chains. Identical CDR3 protein sequences are pooled into one entry, listed with their most common genes and DNA. TCRdb, not the authors, supplied the V and J calls. The sample data list about 510,000 distinct CDR3 sequences, and 40% to 50% of these were observed just once. Jointly, the top ten make up about two fifths of the sample.

The germline V gene sets CDR1 to SNHLY and CDR2 to FYNNEI. Trimming costs V 8 bases and J 4 bases, and their ends lie 17 bases apart. The CDR3 runs 15 residues from the cysteine to the phenylalanine. The read is trimmed to its CDR3 DNA, 45 bases read in frame from base 1. Any patient with an uncontrolled infection, another autoimmune disease, pregnancy or lactation was excluded. Clinical symptoms, serum thyroxine and TRAb, thyroid ultrasound, and orbital computed tomography formed the basis for the diagnoses. Total RNA was extracted using Trizol reagent, and RNA quality was assessed on an Agilent 2100 Bioanalyzer. To note about this clonotype: Its antigen is still unknown. No much larger clonotype is one base removed from it; base qualities were not supplied.

The sequenced sample consisted of peripheral blood or thyroid tissue (not recorded which). This clonotype was sampled from an adult woman with Graves' disease, either hyperthyroidism or ophthalmopathy (not recorded which). The chain is made from TRBV2 and TRBJ2-2; the D gene is possibly TRBD1 or TRBD2, each agreeing over 5 bases. The DNA reads TGTGCCAGCGGGGGTGGTAAAGGGAGCACCGGGGAGCTGTTTTTT. Translated, it gives CASGGGKGSTGELFF.